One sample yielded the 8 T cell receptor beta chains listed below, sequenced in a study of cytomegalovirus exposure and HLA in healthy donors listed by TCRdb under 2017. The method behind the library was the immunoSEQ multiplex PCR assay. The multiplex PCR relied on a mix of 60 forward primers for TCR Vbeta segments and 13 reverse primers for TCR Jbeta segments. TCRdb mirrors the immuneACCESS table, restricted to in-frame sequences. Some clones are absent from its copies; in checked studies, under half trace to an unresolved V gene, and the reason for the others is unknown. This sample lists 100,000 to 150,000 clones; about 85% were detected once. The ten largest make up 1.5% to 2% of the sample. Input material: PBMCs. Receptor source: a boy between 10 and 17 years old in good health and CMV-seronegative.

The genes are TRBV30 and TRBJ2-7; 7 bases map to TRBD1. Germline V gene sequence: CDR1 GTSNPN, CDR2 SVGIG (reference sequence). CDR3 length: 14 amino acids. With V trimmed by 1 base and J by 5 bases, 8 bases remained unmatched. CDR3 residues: CAWSGPTGINEQYF. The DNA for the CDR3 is TGTGCCTGGAGTGGCCCGACAGGGATCAACGAGCAGTACTTC.

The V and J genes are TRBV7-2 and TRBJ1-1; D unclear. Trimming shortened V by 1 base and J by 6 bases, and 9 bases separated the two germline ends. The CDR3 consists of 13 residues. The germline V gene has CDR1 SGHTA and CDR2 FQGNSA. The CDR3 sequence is CASSLDSGAEAFF. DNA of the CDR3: TGTGCCAGCAGCTTAGACAGCGGCGCTGAAGCTTTCTTT.

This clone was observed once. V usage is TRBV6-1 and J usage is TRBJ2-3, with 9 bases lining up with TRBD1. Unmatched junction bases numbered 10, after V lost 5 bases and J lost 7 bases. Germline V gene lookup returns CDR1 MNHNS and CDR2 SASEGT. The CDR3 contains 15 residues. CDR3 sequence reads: CASSSVRQGENTQYF. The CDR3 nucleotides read TGTGCCAGCAGTTCCGTAAGACAGGGGGAAAATACGCAGTATTTT.

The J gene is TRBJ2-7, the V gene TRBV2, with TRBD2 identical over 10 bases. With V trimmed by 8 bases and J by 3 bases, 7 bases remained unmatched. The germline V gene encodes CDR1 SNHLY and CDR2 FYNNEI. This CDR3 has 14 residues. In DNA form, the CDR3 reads TGTGCCAGCGGAGCGGGAGGGTCTCTCTACGAGCAGTACTTC. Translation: CASGAGGSLYEQYF.

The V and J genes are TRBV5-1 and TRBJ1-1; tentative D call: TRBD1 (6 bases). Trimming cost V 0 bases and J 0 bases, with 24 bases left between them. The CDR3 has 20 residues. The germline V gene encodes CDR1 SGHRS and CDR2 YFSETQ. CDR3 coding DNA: TGCGCCAGCAGCTTGGCTTGGCCTAGGACAGTCCGCACACTGAACACTGAAGCTTTCTTT. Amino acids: CASSLAWPRTVRTLNTEAFF.

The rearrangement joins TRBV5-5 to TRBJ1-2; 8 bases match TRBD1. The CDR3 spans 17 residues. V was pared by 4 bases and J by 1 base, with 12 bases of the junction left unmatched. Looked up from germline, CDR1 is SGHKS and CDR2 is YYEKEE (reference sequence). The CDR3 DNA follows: TGTGCCAGCAGCCTACCTCGGACAGGGCTGTATAACTATGGCTACACCTTC. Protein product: CASSLPRTGLYNYGYTF.

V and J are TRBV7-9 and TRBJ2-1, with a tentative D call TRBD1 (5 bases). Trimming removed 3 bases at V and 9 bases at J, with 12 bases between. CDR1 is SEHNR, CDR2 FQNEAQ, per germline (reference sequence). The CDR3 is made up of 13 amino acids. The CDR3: CASSFQGRSEQFF. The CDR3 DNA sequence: TGTGCCAGCAGCTTTCAGGGTCGGAGTGAGCAGTTCTTC.

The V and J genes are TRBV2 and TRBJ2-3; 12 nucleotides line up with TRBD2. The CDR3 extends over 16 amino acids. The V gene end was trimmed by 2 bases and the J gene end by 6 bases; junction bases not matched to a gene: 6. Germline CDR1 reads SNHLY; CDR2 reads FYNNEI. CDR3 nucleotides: TGTGCCAGCAGTGAACTAGCGGGAGGGGGCAGGGATACGCAGTATTTT. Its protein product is CASSELAGGGRDTQYF.